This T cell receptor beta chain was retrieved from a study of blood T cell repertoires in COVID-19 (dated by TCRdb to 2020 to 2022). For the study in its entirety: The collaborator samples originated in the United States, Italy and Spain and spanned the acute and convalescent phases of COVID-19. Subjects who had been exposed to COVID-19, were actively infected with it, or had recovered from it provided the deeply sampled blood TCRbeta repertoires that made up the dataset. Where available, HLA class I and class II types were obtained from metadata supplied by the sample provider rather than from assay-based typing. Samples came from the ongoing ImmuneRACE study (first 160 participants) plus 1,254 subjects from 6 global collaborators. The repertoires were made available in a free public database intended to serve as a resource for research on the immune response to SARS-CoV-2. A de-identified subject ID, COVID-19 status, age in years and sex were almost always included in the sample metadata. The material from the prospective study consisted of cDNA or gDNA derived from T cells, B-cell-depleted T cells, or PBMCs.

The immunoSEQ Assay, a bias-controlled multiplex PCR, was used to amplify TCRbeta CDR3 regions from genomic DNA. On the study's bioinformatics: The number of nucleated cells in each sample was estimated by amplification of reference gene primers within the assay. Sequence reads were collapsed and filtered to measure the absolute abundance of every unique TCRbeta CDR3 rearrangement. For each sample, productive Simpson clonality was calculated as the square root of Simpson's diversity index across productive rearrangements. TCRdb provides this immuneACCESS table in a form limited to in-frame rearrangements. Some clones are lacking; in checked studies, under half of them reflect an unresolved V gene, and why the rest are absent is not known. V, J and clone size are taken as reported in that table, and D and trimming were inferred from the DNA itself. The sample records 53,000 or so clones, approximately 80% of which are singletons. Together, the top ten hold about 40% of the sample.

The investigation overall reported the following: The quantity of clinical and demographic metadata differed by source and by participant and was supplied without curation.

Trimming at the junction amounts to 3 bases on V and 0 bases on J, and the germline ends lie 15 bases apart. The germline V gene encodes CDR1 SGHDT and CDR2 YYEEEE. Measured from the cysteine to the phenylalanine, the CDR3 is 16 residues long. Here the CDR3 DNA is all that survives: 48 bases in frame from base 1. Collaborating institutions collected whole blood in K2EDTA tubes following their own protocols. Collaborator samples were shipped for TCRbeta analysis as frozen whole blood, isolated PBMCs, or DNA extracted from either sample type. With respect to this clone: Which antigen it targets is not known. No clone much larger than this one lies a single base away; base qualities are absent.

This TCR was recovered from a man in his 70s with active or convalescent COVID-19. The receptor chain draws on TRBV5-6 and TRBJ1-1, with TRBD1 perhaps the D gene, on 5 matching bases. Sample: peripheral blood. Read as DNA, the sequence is TGTGCCAGCAGCTCACGGGGGGTAGACATGAACACTGAAGCTTTCTTT. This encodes CASSSRGVDMNTEAFF. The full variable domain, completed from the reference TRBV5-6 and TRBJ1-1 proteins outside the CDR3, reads DAGVTQSPTHLIKTRGQQVTLRCSPKSGHDTVSWYQQALGQGPQFIFQYYEEEERQRGNFPDRFSGHQFPNYSSELNVNALLLGDSALYLCASSSRGVDMNTEAFFGQGTRLTVV.